Following are 31 T cell receptor beta chains from one sample sequenced in a study of blood T cell repertoires in COVID-19. Data came from immunoSEQ multiplex PCR; TCRdb stores just in-frame clones and leaves some out. The sample contains fewer than 110,000 clones, about 90% of which appear only once. Material for sequencing was peripheral blood. The receptor source for this set is a man aged 50-60 years with acute or convalescent COVID-19.

This sequence joins TRBV5-4 and TRBJ1-2; D is undetermined. The CDR3 length is 15 residues. Germline V gives CDR1 SGHNT, CDR2 YYREEE (reference sequence). The V and J ends lost 4 bases and 8 bases respectively, with 21 bases between them. This CDR3 is CASSPVHVRERGYTF. CDR3 nucleotides: TGTGCCAGCAGCCCTGTGCACGTGAGGGAGAGAGGCTACACCTTC.

The V and J genes are TRBV6-5 and TRBJ1-2; 8 positions agree with TRBD1. Trimming at V came to 6 bases and at J to 2 bases, leaving 5 bases not matched to a gene. CDR1 is MNHEY and CDR2 is SVGAGI in the germline V gene. CDR3 length: 14 amino acids. The CDR3 DNA sequence: TGTGCCAGCAGGCGCGGACAGGGAAACTATGGCTACACCTTC. It is translated as CASRRGQGNYGYTF.

The genes are TRBV7-9 and TRBJ1-5; 8 nucleotides agree with TRBD1. J lost 2 bases, V lost 8 bases, and 11 bases had no gene match. This CDR3 is 16 amino acids long. The V gene's germline CDR1 is SEHNR and CDR2 FQNEAQ (reference sequence). The CDR3 is CASAWGAGGGNQPQHF. In DNA form, the CDR3 reads TGTGCCAGCGCATGGGGAGCAGGGGGCGGCAATCAGCCCCAGCATTTT.

CDR3 DNA: TGTGCCAGTAGTATCCTGCAGGGGGTCTCCGAGCAGTACTTC. It translates to CASSILQGVSEQYF. This chain joins TRBV19 and TRBJ2-7; 7 nucleotides line up with TRBD1. Per the germline V gene, CDR1 is LNHDA and CDR2 is SQIVND (reference sequence). The CDR3 spans 14 residues. Trimming at V came to 3 bases and at J to 6 bases, leaving 8 bases not matched to a gene.

The chain has TRBV19 and TRBJ1-5, with TRBD1 identical over 9 bases. V was pared by 7 bases and J by 9 bases, with 10 bases of the junction left unmatched. This CDR3 comprises 14 residues. CDR1 is LNHDA and CDR2 is SQIVND in the germline V gene (reference sequence). The CDR3 DNA reads as TGTGCCAGTATGGACAGGGGTCCCAATTGGCCCCAGCATTTT. This encodes CASMDRGPNWPQHF.

This rearrangement joins TRBV6-1 to TRBJ1-6; 12 bases map to TRBD1. CDR1 and CDR2 from the germline V gene are MNHNS and SASEGT. V was clipped by 2 bases and J by 10 bases; unmatched bases: 9. CDR3 length equals 17 residues. DNA for the CDR3: TGTGCCAGCAGTGAACGGGACAGGGGGCGAAACGGCTCACCCCTCCACTTT. Translated: CASSERDRGRNGSPLHF.

This clone has only a few counts. The chain has TRBV11-3 and TRBJ2-7, with a possible D match to TRBD1 (6 bases). Germline loops: CDR1 SGHNT, CDR2 YENEEA. Trimming cost V 5 bases and J 6 bases, with 14 bases left between them. The CDR3 runs 13 residues. CDR3 nucleotides: TGTGCCAGCAGCCCAGACAGGCAAAGCGAGCAGTACTTC. Its translation is CASSPDRQSEQYF.

The chain uses TRBV13 and TRBJ2-7; 7 bases line up with TRBD1. The germline V gene encodes CDR1 PRHDT and CDR2 FYEKMQ (reference sequence). The CDR3 is made up of 13 amino acids. Trimming removed 3 bases from V and 6 bases from J; junction bases left unmatched: 5. DNA for the CDR3: TGTGCCAGCAGCTTCGGACAGGCAGGCGAGCAGTACTTC. It specifies CASSFGQAGEQYF.

The rearrangement links TRBV6-4 to TRBJ1-5; the D gene is possibly TRBD1 (5 bases). Trimming removed 7 bases from V and 4 bases from J, with 26 bases in between. This CDR3 is 18 amino acids long. Germline assignment: CDR1 MRHNA and CDR2 SNTAGT. CDR3 loop: CASTIPGREEASNQPQHF. The CDR3 region has the DNA TGTGCCAGCACCATACCGGGCAGGGAGGAAGCTTCAAATCAGCCCCAGCATTTT.

The table lists this clone with a count of one. The chain joins TRBV7-9 to TRBJ2-4, with 10 bases lining up with TRBD2. The germline CDR1 and CDR2 sequences are SEHNR and FQNEAQ (reference sequence). This CDR3 has 14 amino acids. J was trimmed by 6 bases and V by 5 bases; bases with no gene match: 4. The CDR3 protein is CASSISGGPNIQYF. For the CDR3, the DNA is TGTGCCAGCAGCATTAGCGGGGGGCCAAACATTCAGTACTTC.

Written as DNA, the CDR3 is TGTGCCAGCTCACCGGGGCTACAGGGTACCGGGGAGCTGTTTTTT. Translation gives CASSPGLQGTGELFF. The chain employs TRBV18 and TRBJ2-2; tentative D call: TRBD1 (6 bases). The ends were cut back, 3 bases at V and 5 bases at J, with 13 bases in the middle. Looked up from germline, CDR1 is KGHSH and CDR2 is LQKENI. The CDR3 is made up of 15 amino acids.

The chain combines TRBV3-1 (or the pseudogene TRBV3-2) with TRBJ1-2; 9 positions match TRBD1. The CDR3 totals 20 residues. The trim removed 3 bases at V and 4 bases at J, leaving 21 bases unmatched. Per the germline V gene, CDR1 is LGHDT and CDR2 is YNNKEL (reference sequence). The CDR3 loop reads CASSQHTGGSRPLEIYGYTF. The CDR3 bases are TGTGCCAGCAGCCAGCACACAGGGGGCAGCCGGCCCTTAGAAATCTATGGCTACACCTTC.

The genes are TRBV5-4 and TRBJ2-1; TRBD1 agrees at 12 bases. Per the germline V gene, CDR1 is SGHNT and CDR2 is YYREEE (reference sequence). CDR3 size: 16 residues. Germline trimming cut 3 bases from V and 3 bases from J; bases unmatched to any gene: 4. The CDR3 is CASSWGQGAVYNEQFF. The DNA for the CDR3 is TGTGCCAGCAGCTGGGGACAGGGGGCTGTCTACAATGAGCAGTTCTTC.

The CDR3 region is CATHGTGYSSPLHF. CDR3 nucleotide sequence: TGTGCCACCCACGGGACAGGGTACAGTTCACCCCTCCACTTT. This chain joins TRBV28 and TRBJ1-6; 9 bases match TRBD1. The J segment lost 9 bases and the V segment lost 10 bases, leaving 10 bases of the junction unmatched. Germline V CDR1 and CDR2: MDHEN, SYDVKM. There are 14 residues in the CDR3.

This rearrangement joins TRBV28 to TRBJ1-5, with D unclear. Germline V lookup: CDR1 MDHEN, CDR2 SYDVKM. The CDR3 spans 16 residues. Trimming took off 5 bases at V and 1 base at J, with 15 bases between the two ends. The CDR3 protein is CASSPISRGSNQPQHF. The CDR3, as DNA: TGTGCCAGCAGTCCTATATCTCGCGGGAGCAATCAGCCCCAGCATTTT.

The chain couples TRBV3-1 (or the pseudogene TRBV3-2) to TRBJ1-6, with D unresolved. This CDR3 region has 14 residues. Germline V gene data show CDR1 as LGHDT and CDR2 as YNNKEL (reference sequence). Trimming pared 1 base from V and 6 bases from J, leaving 7 bases between. The CDR3: CASSQGHSNSPLHF. The CDR3 DNA reads TGTGCCAGCAGCCAAGGACATTCTAATTCACCCCTCCACTTT.

Details on this clone: This sample also contains other DNA sequences that code for the same CDR3. The chain joins TRBV28 to TRBJ1-3; D not resolved. Germline V gene sequence: CDR1 MDHEN, CDR2 SYDVKM. The CDR3 consists of 12 residues. The V end was cut by 7 bases, the J end by 1 base, with 5 bases between. The CDR3 here is CASTSSGNTIYF. The CDR3 DNA is TGTGCCAGCACCTCTTCTGGAAACACCATATATTTT.

The J gene is TRBJ2-5, the V gene TRBV7-7; the D gene is possibly TRBD2 (5 bases). The CDR3 has 14 amino acids. Germline V gives CDR1 SSHAT, CDR2 FNYEAQ (reference sequence). V was cut by 5 bases and J by 3 bases, with 13 bases left in between. The CDR3 nucleotides read TGTGCCAGCAGCCCCCGGGGTATCAAAGAGACCCAGTACTTC. Its translation is CASSPRGIKETQYF.

The chain is built from TRBV18 and TRBJ2-1; 7 bases are a match to TRBD1. CDR1 is KGHSH and CDR2 is LQKENI in the germline V gene. The trim removed 2 bases at V and 2 bases at J, leaving 6 bases unmatched. The CDR3 spans 16 residues. The CDR3 sequence: CASSPGVGTAYNEQFF. The DNA of the CDR3 is TGTGCCAGCTCACCAGGGGTCGGGACAGCCTACAATGAGCAGTTCTTC.

The CDR3 coding sequence is TGTGCCAGCAGCTTGTTAGTGACAGGCTACGAGCAGTACTTC. Its protein is CASSLLVTGYEQYF. The chain employs TRBV5-6 and TRBJ2-7, with D possibly TRBD1 on 6 matching bases. The CDR3 has 14 amino acids. Germline V gene lookup returns CDR1 SGHDT and CDR2 YYEEEE. The V gene lost 1 base and the J gene lost 3 bases, with 11 bases spanning the gap. Combining the CDR3 with reference TRBV5-6 and TRBJ2-7 gives the whole variable domain DAGVTQSPTHLIKTRGQQVTLRCSPKSGHDTVSWYQQALGQGPQFIFQYYEEEERQRGNFPDRFSGHQFPNYSSELNVNALLLGDSALYLCASSLLVTGYEQYFGPGTRLTVT.

The V gene is TRBV5-4, the J gene TRBJ2-5, with D possibly being TRBD1 (6 bases). The CDR3 spans 13 residues. The V gene lost 3 bases and the J gene lost 3 bases, with 9 bases spanning the gap. CDR1 SGHNT and CDR2 YYREEE come from the germline V gene (reference sequence). CDR3 in DNA: TGTGCCAGCAGCTCGAGGACAGAAGAGACCCAGTACTTC. Its translation is CASSSRTEETQYF.

The gene calls are TRBV6-5 and TRBJ1-1, with D maybe TRBD1 (5 bases). CDR1 is MNHEY and CDR2 is SVGAGI in the germline V gene. V was shortened by 2 bases and J by 9 bases, with 13 bases between the two germline ends. The CDR3 sequence is 13 residues long. The CDR3 is CASSYQEDRKAFF. As DNA, the CDR3 is TGTGCCAGCAGTTACCAGGAAGACAGAAAAGCTTTCTTT.

The rearrangement links TRBV6-2 or TRBV6-3 to TRBJ1-4, with TRBD1 matching 8 bases. Germline CDR1 and CDR2: MNHEY and SVGEGT. With V trimmed by 2 bases and J by 8 bases, 7 bases remained unmatched. This CDR3 contains 15 residues. The CDR3 sequence: CASSYGQGVREKLFF. As DNA, the CDR3 is TGTGCCAGCAGTTACGGACAGGGCGTTCGAGAAAAACTGTTTTTT.

This chain uses TRBV2 with TRBJ2-1, with 7 bases identical to TRBD1. CDR1 is SNHLY, CDR2 FYNNEI, per germline. The V gene end was trimmed by 5 bases and the J gene end by 9 bases; junction bases not matched to a gene: 7. The length of the CDR3 is 13 residues. CDR3 sequence (DNA): TGTGCCAGCAGTCCTAAAAGGGACAGTGAGCAGTTCTTC. This encodes CASSPKRDSEQFF.

The chain links TRBV6-5 to TRBJ2-1; D is unclear. The germline V and J ends were trimmed by 2 bases and 7 bases, with 15 bases remaining between them. This CDR3 spans 15 amino acids. Germline V lookup: CDR1 MNHEY, CDR2 SVGAGI. The chain's CDR3 is CASSYSSSTGNEQFF. In DNA, the CDR3 is TGTGCCAGCAGTTACAGCTCATCGACGGGTAATGAGCAGTTCTTC.

The chain uses TRBV18 and TRBJ1-4; D is undetermined. Germline V gene data show CDR1 as KGHSH and CDR2 as LQKENI. Trimming shortened V by 2 bases and J by 4 bases, and 17 bases separated the two germline ends. The CDR3 has 17 residues. The CDR3 spells CASSPARGGSNNEKLFF. Here the CDR3 DNA reads TGTGCCAGCTCACCAGCTCGAGGTGGCAGCAATAATGAAAAACTGTTTTTT.

The rearrangement joins TRBV20-1 to TRBJ1-3; 7 bases match TRBD1. V lost 3 bases and J lost 0; bases outside the gene matches: 2. CDR1 is DFQATT, CDR2 SNEGSKA, per germline (reference sequence). CDR3 size: 14 residues. CDR3 DNA sequence: TGCAGTGCTAGTAGGGACAGCTCTGGAAACACCATATATTTT. Translating it yields CSASRDSSGNTIYF.

The sample holds one count of this clone. This chain uses TRBV6-2 or TRBV6-3 with TRBJ1-6; D is perhaps TRBD1 (6 bases). The germline CDR1 and CDR2 sequences are MNHEY and SVGEGT. The germline V and J ends were trimmed by 6 bases and 15 bases, with 15 bases remaining between them. The length of the CDR3 is 12 residues. This CDR3 reads CASSTTGFHLHF. The CDR3 region has the DNA TGTGCCAGCAGCACCACAGGGTTCCACCTCCACTTT.

J is TRBJ1-1 and V is TRBV13; D perhaps matches TRBD1 (5 bases). Germline CDR1 and CDR2: PRHDT and FYEKMQ (reference sequence). The CDR3 consists of 15 residues. Trimming took 5 bases from V and 3 from J, leaving 16 bases between them. The CDR3 loop reads CASSLSGGTDTEAFF. The CDR3 DNA sequence: TGTGCCAGCAGCCTCTCGGGGGGAACGGACACTGAAGCTTTCTTT. Variable domain in full (rest from reference TRBV13 and TRBJ1-1): AAGVIQSPRHLIKEKRETATLKCYPIPRHDTVYWYQQGPGQDPQFLISFYEKMQSDKGSIPDRFSAQQFSDYHSELNMSSLELGDSALYFCASSLSGGTDTEAFFGQGTRLTVV.

V usage is TRBV27 and J usage is TRBJ2-1; D is possibly TRBD2 (6 bases). V was clipped by 6 bases and J by 7 bases, with 16 bases between them. Germline CDR1 and CDR2: MNHEY and SMNVEV (reference sequence). The CDR3 length is 14 residues. CDR3 residues: CASSHEGGGNEQFF. In DNA form, the CDR3 reads TGTGCCAGCAGCCATGAGGGTGGGGGGAATGAGCAGTTCTTC.

This chain connects TRBV6-5 to TRBJ2-2; TRBD1 matches 10 bases. From germline, CDR1 is MNHEY and CDR2 SVGAGI. The length of the CDR3 is 14 residues. V lost 10 bases, J lost 4 bases, and 6 bases stayed unmatched. This chain's CDR3 is CANRQGAGTGELFF. In DNA form, the CDR3 reads TGTGCCAATAGACAGGGGGCAGGCACCGGGGAGCTGTTTTTT.